These T cell receptor beta chains were read from a single sample in a study of blood T cell repertoires in COVID-19. Sequenced by immunoSEQ multiplex PCR; TCRdb stores in-frame clones only, minus some. The sample contains roughly 59,000 clones, 83% of which appear only once. What was sequenced was peripheral blood. These receptors were taken from a human donor in a cohort sampled during active COVID-19. CDR3s leave out the opening cysteine and the closing phenylalanine or tryptophan. Clone sizes are given selectively: once, few, many, or a class where the clone is expanded.

J gene: TRBJ2-1; V gene: TRBV6-5; clone size: .; CDR3 protein: ASSYTDSYNEQF
J gene: TRBJ1-6; V gene: TRBV6-6; clone size: .; CDR3 protein: ASRSDRVAYNSPLH
J gene: TRBJ2-5; V gene: TRBV19; clone size: once; CDR3 protein: ASSIDGGRRETQY
J gene: TRBJ1-5; V gene: TRBV5-1; clone size: few; CDR3 protein: ASSLAGFPSQPQH
J gene: TRBJ2-7; V gene: TRBV2; clone size: .; CDR3 protein: ASSEPTSGRSYEQY
J gene: TRBJ2-7; V gene: TRBV6-6; clone size: .; CDR3 protein: ASSSAGQGKSEQY
J gene: TRBJ1-5; V gene: TRBV5-6; clone size: .; CDR3 protein: ASSLDRLGNQPQH
J gene: TRBJ1-1; V gene: TRBV27; clone size: .; CDR3 protein: ASGRASGKDTEAF
J gene: TRBJ2-3; V gene: TRBV10-1; clone size: .; CDR3 protein: ASSERTSGGTTDTQY
J gene: TRBJ1-2; V gene: TRBV6-5; clone size: .; CDR3 protein: ASSYGDRGNGYT
J gene: TRBJ2-1; V gene: TRBV9; clone size: few; CDR3 protein: ASRPPGTGYNEQF
J gene: TRBJ1-3; V gene: TRBV6-6; clone size: .; CDR3 protein: ASKSGDLSSGNTIY
J gene: TRBJ2-3; V gene: TRBV20-1; clone size: .; CDR3 protein: SASGGGTDTQY
J gene: TRBJ1-3; V gene: TRBV10-3; clone size: .; CDR3 protein: AISESLGLLSGNTIY
J gene: TRBJ1-1; V gene: TRBV30; clone size: once; CDR3 protein: AWSSDRVTEAF
J gene: TRBJ2-3; V gene: TRBV6-2/TRBV6-3; clone size: .; CDR3 protein: ASSYSFLRGVSTDTQY
J gene: TRBJ1-2; V gene: TRBV2; clone size: .; CDR3 protein: ASSEAGAGGYT
J gene: TRBJ1-2; V gene: TRBV30; clone size: .; CDR3 protein: AWSVGGWGGYT
J gene: TRBJ1-2; V gene: TRBV5-6; clone size: .; CDR3 protein: ASSPGHVLYGYT
J gene: TRBJ1-1; V gene: TRBV18; clone size: .; CDR3 protein: ASSRQGRTNTEAF
J gene: TRBJ1-2; V gene: TRBV12-3/TRBV12-4; clone size: .; CDR3 protein: ASSLLAQYGYT
J gene: TRBJ2-7; V gene: TRBV11-2; clone size: .; CDR3 protein: ASSPGQGAYEQY
J gene: TRBJ1-4; V gene: TRBV5-1; clone size: .; CDR3 protein: ASSLGAAAATNEKLF
J gene: TRBJ2-3; V gene: TRBV5-8; clone size: .; CDR3 protein: ASSLRQGEDTQY
J gene: TRBJ1-2; V gene: TRBV19; clone size: .; CDR3 protein: ASSIVGQGYGYT
J gene: TRBJ2-2; V gene: TRBV5-1; clone size: .; CDR3 protein: ASSLELARELF
J gene: TRBJ2-1; V gene: TRBV7-9; clone size: .; CDR3 protein: ASSPLGRGGHEQF
J gene: TRBJ1-1; V gene: TRBV6-2/TRBV6-3; clone size: .; CDR3 protein: ASSLTGVTEAF
J gene: TRBJ2-1; V gene: TRBV11-2; clone size: few; CDR3 protein: ASRMTRAGYEQF